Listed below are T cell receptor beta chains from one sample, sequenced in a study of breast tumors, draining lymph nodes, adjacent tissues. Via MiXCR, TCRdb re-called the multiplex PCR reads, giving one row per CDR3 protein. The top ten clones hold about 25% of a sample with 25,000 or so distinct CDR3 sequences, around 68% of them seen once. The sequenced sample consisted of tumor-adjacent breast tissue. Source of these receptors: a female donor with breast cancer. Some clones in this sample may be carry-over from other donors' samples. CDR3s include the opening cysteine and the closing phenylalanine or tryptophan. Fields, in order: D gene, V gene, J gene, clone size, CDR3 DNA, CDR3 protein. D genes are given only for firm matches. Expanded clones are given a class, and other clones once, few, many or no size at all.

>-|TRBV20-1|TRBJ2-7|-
TGCAGTGCTAGAGATACCGACTACGAGCAGTACTTC
CSARDTDYEQYF
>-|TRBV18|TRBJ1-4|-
TGTGCCAGCTCAGTGACCGGGACACCCGAAAAACTGTTTTTT
CASSVTGTPEKLFF
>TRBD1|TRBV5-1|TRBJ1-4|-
TGCGCCAGCAGGAAACAGGGGGCTAATGAAAAACTGTTTTTT
CASRKQGANEKLFF
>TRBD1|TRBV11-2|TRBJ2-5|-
TGTGCCAGCAGCTTAGGGACAGGGACGGAGACCCAGTACTTC
CASSLGTGTETQYF
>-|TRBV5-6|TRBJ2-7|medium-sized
TGTGCCAGCAGCGCCGGGACCGGCGAGCAGTACTTC
CASSAGTGEQYF
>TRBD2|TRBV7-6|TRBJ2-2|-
TGTGCCAGCAGCCATAGCGGGGCGTTCACCGGGGAGCTGTTTTTT
CASSHSGAFTGELFF
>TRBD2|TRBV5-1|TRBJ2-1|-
TGCGCCAGCAGCTTCGGAGCGGGAGGTTCTTACAATGAGCAGTTCTTC
CASSFGAGGSYNEQFF
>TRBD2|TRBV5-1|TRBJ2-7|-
TGCGCCAGCAGCTTCGGACTAGCGGGGCGCGAGCAGTACTTC
CASSFGLAGREQYF
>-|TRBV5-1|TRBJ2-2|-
TGCGCCAGCAGCTTGGCACAGGGCACCGGGGAGCTGTTTTTT
CASSLAQGTGELFF
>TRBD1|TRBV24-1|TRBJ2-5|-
TGTGCCACCAGTGATTTGTCCCATCTAACAGGGGGTAAAGAGACCCAGTACTTC
CATSDLSHLTGGKETQYF
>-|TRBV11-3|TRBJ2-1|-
TGTGCCAGCAGCCCCCGAGGAGCGGATAATGAGCAGCTCTTC
CASSPRGADNEQLF
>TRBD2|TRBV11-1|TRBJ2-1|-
TGTGCCAGCCGATTCCGGGAGGGCCCCTACAATGAGCAGTTCTTC
CASRFREGPYNEQFF
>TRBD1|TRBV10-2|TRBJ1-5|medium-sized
TGCGCCAGCACCCGGACAGGGAACAATCAGCCCCAGCATTTT
CASTRTGNNQPQHF
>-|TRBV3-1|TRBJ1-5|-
TGTGCCAGCAGCCAAGGGTACAATCAGCCCCAGCATTTT
CASSQGYNQPQHF
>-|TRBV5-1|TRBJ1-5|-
TGCGCCAGCAGCTTGGCCGGGGGGATCAATCAGCCCCAGCATTTT
CASSLAGGINQPQHF
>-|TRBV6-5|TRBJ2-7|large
TGTGCCAGCAGGAACAATCAGGATAGGAGGGGCGAGCAGTACTTC
CASRNNQDRRGEQYF
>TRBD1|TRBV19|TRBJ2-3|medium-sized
TGTGCCAGTAGTACCCTCGATCCCGGGACAGGGAGATTGGGTACGCAGTATTTT
CASSTLDPGTGRLGTQYF
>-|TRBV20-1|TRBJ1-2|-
TGCAGTGCTAGTCGAGGGGACTATGGCTACACCTTC
CSASRGDYGYTF
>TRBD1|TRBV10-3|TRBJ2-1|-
TGTGCCATCAGCGGACAGGGGGCAGGGGATGAGCAGTTCTTC
CAISGQGAGDEQFF
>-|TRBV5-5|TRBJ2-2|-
TGCGCCAGCAGCTTTCGGTCAGACCTGAACACCGGGGAGCTGTTTTTT
CASSFRSDLNTGELFF
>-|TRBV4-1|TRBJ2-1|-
TGCGCCAGCAGCTCAGGGGTCCCCTACAATGAGCAGTTCTTC
CASSSGVPYNEQFF
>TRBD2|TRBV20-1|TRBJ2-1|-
TGCAGTGCTAGAGTGTCTAGCGGGAGGGCCGGATACAATGAGCAGTTCTTC
CSARVSSGRAGYNEQFF
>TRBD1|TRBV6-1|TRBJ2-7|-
TGTGCCAGCAGTGAAGGACAGGGGGGGTCCTACGAGCAGTACTTC
CASSEGQGGSYEQYF
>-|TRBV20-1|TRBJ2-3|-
TGCAGTGCTCTTTCTAGCGATGTCTCTACGCAGTATTTT
CSALSSDVSTQYF
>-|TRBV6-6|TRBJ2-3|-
TGTGCCAGCAGTTTGAGCCGTGTCGGCACAGATACGCAGTATTTT
CASSLSRVGTDTQYF
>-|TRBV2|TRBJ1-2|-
TGTGCCAGCTGGAGGGATGGCTACACCTTC
CASWRDGYTF
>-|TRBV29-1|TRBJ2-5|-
TGCAGCGTGACTAGAAAAGAGACCCAGTACTTC
CSVTRKETQYF
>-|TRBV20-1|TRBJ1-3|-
TGCAGTGCCCGGGACCGAGGAAACACCATATACTTT
CSARDRGNTIYF
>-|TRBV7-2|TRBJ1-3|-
TGTGCCAGCAGCCCTTCGAGCTCTGGAAACACCATATATTTT
CASSPSSSGNTIYF
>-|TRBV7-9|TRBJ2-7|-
TGTGCCAGCAGCTTACGGTTAGGTAGCGGCTCCTACGAGCAGTACTTC
CASSLRLGSGSYEQYF
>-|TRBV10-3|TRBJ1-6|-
TGTGCCATCAGTGATAGTTATTCACCCCTCCACTTT
CAISDSYSPLHF
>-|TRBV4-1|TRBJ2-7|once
TGCGCCAGCAGCCGGACCGAACAATACGAGCAGTACTTC
CASSRTEQYEQYF
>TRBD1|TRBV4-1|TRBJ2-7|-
TGCGCCAGCAGCCAATGGGACAGCTACGAGCAGTACTTC
CASSQWDSYEQYF
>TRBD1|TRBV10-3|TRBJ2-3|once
TGTGCCATCAGAGCGGGACAGGGGGGGATAGATACGCAGTATTTT
CAIRAGQGGIDTQYF
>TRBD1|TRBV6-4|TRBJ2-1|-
TGTGCCAGCAGGAGGACAGGGTACAATGAGCAGTTCTTC
CASRRTGYNEQFF
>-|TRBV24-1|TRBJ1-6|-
TGTGCCACCAGCCTTGGGAGCCCTTCACCCCTCCACTTT
CATSLGSPSPLHF
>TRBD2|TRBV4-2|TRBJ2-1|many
TGTGCCAGCAGCCAAGAGATCCCGGGACTAGCGGGATACCTTAGCTCCTACAATGAGCAGTTCTTC
CASSQEIPGLAGYLSSYNEQFF
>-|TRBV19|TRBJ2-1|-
TGTGCCAGTATGCTACTTCGGCAGGGCTACTCCGAGCAGTTCTTC
CASMLLRQGYSEQFF
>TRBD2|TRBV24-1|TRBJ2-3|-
TGTGCCACCAGTGATCCTAGCGGGAGGGCCGGTAAGAGGGCAGATACGCAGTATTTT
CATSDPSGRAGKRADTQYF
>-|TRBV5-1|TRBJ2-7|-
TGCGCCAGCAGCTTGGACGGCGGCTACGAGCAGTACTTC
CASSLDGGYEQYF
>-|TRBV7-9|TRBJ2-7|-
TGTGCCAGCAGCCCCATCTACGAGCAGTACTTC
CASSPIYEQYF
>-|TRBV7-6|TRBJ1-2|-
TGTGCCAGCAGCTTAGCTGGGGGGGCTGGCTACACCTTC
CASSLAGGAGYTF
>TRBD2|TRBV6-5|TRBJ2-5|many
TGTGCCAGCAGTCGCACAGGGACTAGCGGAGAGACCCAGTACTTC
CASSRTGTSGETQYF
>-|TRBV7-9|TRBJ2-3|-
TGTGCCAGCAGCTTGATGCAGGTCCCACTTGCAGATACGCAGTATTTT
CASSLMQVPLADTQYF
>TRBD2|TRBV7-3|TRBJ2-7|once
TGTGCCAGCAGCTTAGGATTGGTCCTCGGACTAGCAGTAAGTTTTAACTACGAGCAGTACTTC
CASSLGLVLGLAVSFNYEQYF
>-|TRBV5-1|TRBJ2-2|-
TGCGCCAGCAGCACCTCCGGGTCTAACACCGGGGAGCTGTTTTTT
CASSTSGSNTGELFF
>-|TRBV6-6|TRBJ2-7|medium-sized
TGTGCCAGCAGTTGGGACCCCTACGAGCAGTACTTC
CASSWDPYEQYF
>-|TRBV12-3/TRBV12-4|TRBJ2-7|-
TGTGCCAGCAGAATTGACCTCACTTACGAGCAGTACTTC
CASRIDLTYEQYF
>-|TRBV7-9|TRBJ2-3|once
TGTGCCAGCAGCTTAGCGTTGGCAGGGTATACGACAGATACGCAGTATTTT
CASSLALAGYTTDTQYF
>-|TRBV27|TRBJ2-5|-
TGTGCCAGCAGTTTATATGGGACATGGGAGACCCAGTACTTC
CASSLYGTWETQYF
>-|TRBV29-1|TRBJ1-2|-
TGCAGCGTTGAAGAGGCCAGGGGCGACTATGGCTACACCTTC
CSVEEARGDYGYTF
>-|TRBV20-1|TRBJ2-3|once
TGCAGTGCTAGTATCAGGGGCGGTACAGATACGCAGTATTTT
CSASIRGGTDTQYF
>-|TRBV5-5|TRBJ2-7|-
TGTGCCAGCAGCTTAAGCATGGGATATCAGTACGAGCAGTACTTC
CASSLSMGYQYEQYF
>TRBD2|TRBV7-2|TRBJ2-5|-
TGTGCCAGCAGCCGGGGACTAGCGGGAGGACGGGAGACCCAGTACTTC
CASSRGLAGGRETQYF